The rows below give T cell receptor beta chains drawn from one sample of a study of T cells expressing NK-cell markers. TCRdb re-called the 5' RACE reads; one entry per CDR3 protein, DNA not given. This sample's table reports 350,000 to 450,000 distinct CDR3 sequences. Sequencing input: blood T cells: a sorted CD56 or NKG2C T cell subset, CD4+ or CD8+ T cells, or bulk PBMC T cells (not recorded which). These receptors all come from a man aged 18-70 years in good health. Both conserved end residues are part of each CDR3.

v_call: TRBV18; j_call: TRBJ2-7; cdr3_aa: CASSTGMGVEQYF
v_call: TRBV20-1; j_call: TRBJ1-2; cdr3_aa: CSASPRTGFRNYGYTF
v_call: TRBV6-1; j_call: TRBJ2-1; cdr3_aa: CASRLAGGYNEQFF
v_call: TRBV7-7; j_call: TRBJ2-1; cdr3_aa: CALGGSGGRNEQFF
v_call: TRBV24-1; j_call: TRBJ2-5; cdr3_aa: CATSDFAGQAQETQYF
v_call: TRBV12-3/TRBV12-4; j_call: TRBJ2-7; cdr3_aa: CASSLSDRGVRVLYEQYF
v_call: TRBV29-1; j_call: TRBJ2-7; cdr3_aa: CSFTGVFNEQYF
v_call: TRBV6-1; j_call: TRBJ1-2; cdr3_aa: CASRRTEANYGYTF
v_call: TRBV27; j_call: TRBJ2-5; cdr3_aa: CASSLFGTGGETQYF
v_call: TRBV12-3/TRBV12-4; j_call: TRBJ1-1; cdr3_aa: CASSKKSNTEAFF
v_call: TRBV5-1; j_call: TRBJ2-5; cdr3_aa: CASRLPYGKQETQYF
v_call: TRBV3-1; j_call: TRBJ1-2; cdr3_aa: CASSHHPQETYGYTF
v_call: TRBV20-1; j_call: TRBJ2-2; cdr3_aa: CSVQTANTGELFF
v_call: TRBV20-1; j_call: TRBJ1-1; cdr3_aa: CSAPTGGRLNTEAFF
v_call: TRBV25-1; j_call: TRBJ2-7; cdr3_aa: CASSIPSPPYEQYF